Below are 4 T cell receptor beta chains sequenced from a single sample in a study of blood T cell repertoires in COVID-19. Libraries were prepared by immunoSEQ multiplex PCR; TCRdb keeps only in-frame clonotypes and omits some of them. The sample shows 100,000 to 150,000 clones, 70% to 85% of them seen only once. Specimen: peripheral blood. All receptors derive from a woman in her 70s with acute or convalescent COVID-19.

This clone appeared once. This chain connects TRBV6-5 to TRBJ2-1; possible D gene TRBD2, 5 bases. CDR1 is MNHEY and CDR2 is SVGAGI in the germline V gene. The CDR3 consists of 14 residues. V was pared by 8 bases and J by 1 base, with 12 bases between. This CDR3 is CASGRTGSYNEQFF. Written as DNA, the CDR3 is TGTGCCAGCGGGCGGACGGGATCCTACAATGAGCAGTTCTTC.

This clone appeared a single time. The V call is TRBV6-5, the J call TRBJ2-7; 7 bases match TRBD1. The CDR3 spans 14 residues. Germline V gives CDR1 MNHEY, CDR2 SVGAGI. The junction had 9 bases not matched to a gene; V was cut back by 10 bases and J by 0 bases. The CDR3 DNA reads as TGTGCCACCCTACAGGGGCAGAGCTCCTACGAGCAGTACGTC. As protein: CATLQGQSSYEQYV.

This rearrangement joins TRBV9 to TRBJ1-2; D ambiguous. The germline gives CDR1 SGDLS, CDR2 YYNGEE. The CDR3 covers 14 residues. Trimming stripped 0 bases from V and 8 bases from J, with 14 bases between. CDR3 sequence (DNA): TGTGCCAGCAGCGTAGAGGACTCCTCTGGGGGCTACACCTTC. Protein: CASSVEDSSGGYTF.

The gene calls are TRBV29-1 and TRBJ1-2; 9 nucleotides line up with TRBD1. Germline V gene lookup returns CDR1 SQVTM and CDR2 ANQGSEA. The CDR3 consists of 12 residues. V lost 4 bases, J lost 14 bases, and 11 bases stayed unmatched. The CDR3 region is CSVGTGDPGGTF. In DNA, the CDR3 is TGCAGCGTTGGGACAGGGGACCCTGGGGGGACCTTC.